The clone carrying this T cell receptor beta chain appeared many times. Its antigen is as yet unknown. Trimming removed 2 bases from V and 4 bases from J, with 4 bases in between. Germline V CDR1 and CDR2: SGHDT, YYEEEE. This CDR3 has 11 residues. A universal primer site and UMIs were added as TCR cDNA was made by 5'RACE template switching. TCRdb re-called the 5' RACE reads through MiXCR, storing one row per CDR3 protein. The sample has about 400,000 distinct CDR3 sequences, 6% to 8% seen once; the top ten hold 15%. This entry belongs to a study of T cells after yellow fever vaccination. Notes on the study in general: A small share of clonotypes appeared in both CD4 and CD8 compartments.

The sequence derives from a man aged 30-40 years who received the YFV17D yellow fever vaccine. The material was PBMCs, obtained 5 days after the yellow fever booster vaccination. The chain combines TRBV5-6 with TRBJ2-7; D ambiguous. CDR3 DNA: TGTGCCAGCAGCTTCCATTACGAGCAGTACTTC. Amino acid sequence: CASSFHYEQYF.